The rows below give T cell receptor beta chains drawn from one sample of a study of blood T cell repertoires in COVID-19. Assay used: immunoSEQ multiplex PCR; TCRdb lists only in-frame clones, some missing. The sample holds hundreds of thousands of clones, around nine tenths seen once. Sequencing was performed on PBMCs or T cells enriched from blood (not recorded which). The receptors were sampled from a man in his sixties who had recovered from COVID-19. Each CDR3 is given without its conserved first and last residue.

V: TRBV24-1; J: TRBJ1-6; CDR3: ATKGTGDNSPLH
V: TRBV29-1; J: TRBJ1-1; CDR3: SVAGRMNTEAF
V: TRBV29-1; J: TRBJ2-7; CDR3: SATGLAGSHEQY
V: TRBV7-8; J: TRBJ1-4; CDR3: ASSLALPAAGRATNEKLF
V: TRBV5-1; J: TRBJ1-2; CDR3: ASSLQSTNYGYT
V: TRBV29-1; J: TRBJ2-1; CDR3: SSDLAGGNEQF
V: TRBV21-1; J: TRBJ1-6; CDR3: AVNRGYNSPLH
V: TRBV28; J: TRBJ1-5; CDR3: ASSPSNQPQH
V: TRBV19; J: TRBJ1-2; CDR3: ASSWDRRGGYT
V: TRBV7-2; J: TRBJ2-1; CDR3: ASSLVAGKIYNEQF
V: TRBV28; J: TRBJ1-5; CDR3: ASSLRQGKYNQPQH
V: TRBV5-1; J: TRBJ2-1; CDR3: ASSLVQGLYNEQF
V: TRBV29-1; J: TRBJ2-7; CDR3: SVELMTGSEQY
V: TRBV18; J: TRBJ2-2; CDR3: ASSPGTGATGELF
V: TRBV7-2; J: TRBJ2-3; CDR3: ASSLATGFADTQY
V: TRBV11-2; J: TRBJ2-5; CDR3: ASSPEGGRHVGQTQY
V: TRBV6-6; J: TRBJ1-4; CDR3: ASSYGRGGTNEKLF
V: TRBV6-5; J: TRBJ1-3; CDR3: ASSPGGMGGNTIY
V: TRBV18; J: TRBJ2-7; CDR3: ASSPRQGTYEQY
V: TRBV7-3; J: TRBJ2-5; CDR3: ASSFGTGQGALETQY
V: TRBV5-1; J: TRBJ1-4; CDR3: ASSSDGTGEKLF
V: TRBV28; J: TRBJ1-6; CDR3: ASSFLQGATSPLH
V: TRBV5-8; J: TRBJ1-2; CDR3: ASSTGQGGYT
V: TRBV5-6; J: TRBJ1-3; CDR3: ASSLAPGPGNTIY
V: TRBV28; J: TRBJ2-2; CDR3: ASSSDRKLF
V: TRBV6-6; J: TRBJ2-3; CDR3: ASSFWQGKDTQY
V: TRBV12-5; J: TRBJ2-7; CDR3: ASPTLQVTYEQY
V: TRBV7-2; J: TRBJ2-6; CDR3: ASSSRTSGANVLT
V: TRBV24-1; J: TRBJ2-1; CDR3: ATSDREAKQF
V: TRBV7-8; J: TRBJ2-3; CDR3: ASSLQGASTDTQY
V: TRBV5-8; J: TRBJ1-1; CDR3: ASKNRDRGQSTEAF
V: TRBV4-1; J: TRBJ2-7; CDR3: ASSLVFGAKPDEQY
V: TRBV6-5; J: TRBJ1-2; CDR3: ASRRDRGRPYGYT
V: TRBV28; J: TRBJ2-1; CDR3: ASRLGGTGGGEQF
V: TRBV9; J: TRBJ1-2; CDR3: ASSDNRGWTPYRGYT
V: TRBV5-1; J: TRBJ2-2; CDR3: ASRPGSYGGELF
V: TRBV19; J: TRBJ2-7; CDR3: ASSIKGAYEQY
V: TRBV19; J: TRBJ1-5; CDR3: ASSPRGGYSNQPQH
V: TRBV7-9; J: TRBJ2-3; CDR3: ASSPLTSGRGWDTQY
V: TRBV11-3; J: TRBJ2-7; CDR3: ASSLGGTYEQY
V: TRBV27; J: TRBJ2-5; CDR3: ASSPQGLVSLETQY